The TCR beta chain described here comes from a study of T-cell memory formation after mild COVID-19. Germline trimming cut 5 bases from V and 6 bases from J; bases unmatched to any gene: 9. The CDR3 totals 15 residues. With regard to this clonotype: Its matching antigen is unknown.

Libraries for TCRalpha and TCRbeta carried sample barcodes and unique molecular identifiers via 5'RACE. TCRdb ran MiXCR on the 5' RACE reads and lists one entry per CDR3 protein. Among approximately 170,000 distinct CDR3 sequences listed, over 10% were seen once. General observations from the study: Clones which contracted sat mainly in CM and EM if CD4+, and in EMRA if CD8+. The second-wave clones peaking on day 37 were not confirmed as SARS-CoV-2-specific.

Sequenced material: PBMCs or a T cell subset sorted from them (not recorded which). This clonotype was obtained from a man aged 18 to 29 who had mild COVID-19 (a few samples of this study predate the infection). Cell type and time point are not known. The chain links TRBV12-3 or TRBV12-4 to TRBJ2-1, with 8 bases identical to TRBD2. The CDR3 reads CASSLRGAGANEQFF. The CDR3 coding sequence is TGTGCCAGCAGTCTCCGCGGAGCGGGGGCCAATGAGCAGTTCTTC.